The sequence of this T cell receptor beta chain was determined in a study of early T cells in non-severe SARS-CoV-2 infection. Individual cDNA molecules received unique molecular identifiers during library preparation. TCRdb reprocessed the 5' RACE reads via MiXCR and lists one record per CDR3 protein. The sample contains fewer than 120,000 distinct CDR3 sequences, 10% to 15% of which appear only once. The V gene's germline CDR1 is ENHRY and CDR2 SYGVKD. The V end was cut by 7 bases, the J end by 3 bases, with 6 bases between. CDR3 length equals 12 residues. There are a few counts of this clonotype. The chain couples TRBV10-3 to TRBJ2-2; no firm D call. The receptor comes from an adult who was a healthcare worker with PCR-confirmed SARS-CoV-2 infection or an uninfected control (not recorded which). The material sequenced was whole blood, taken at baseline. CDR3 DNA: TGTGCCATCAATAGGGACACCGGGGAGCTGTTTTTT. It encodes CAINRDTGELFF.